This T cell receptor (beta chain) was profiled in a study of blood T cell repertoires in COVID-19 (dated by TCRdb to the early 2020s). About the full investigation: Samples from collaborators originated in the United States, Italy and Spain and spanned both the acute and convalescent phases of COVID-19. The repertoires were released in a freely available public database intended as a resource for research on the immune response to SARS-CoV-2. The samples were drawn from two sources: the first 160 participants of the ongoing ImmuneRACE study, and 1,200 or so subjects contributed by 6 global collaborators. Nearly every sample came with metadata listing a de-identified subject ID, COVID-19 status, age in years and sex. Subjects who had been exposed to COVID-19, were actively infected with it, or had recovered from it provided the deeply sampled blood TCRbeta repertoires that made up the dataset. Where available, HLA class I and class II types were taken from metadata supplied by the sample provider and were not determined by assay-based typing. The prospective study material was composed of cDNA or gDNA derived from T cells, B-cell-depleted T cells, or PBMCs. Results the study describes overall, beyond this receptor: The quantity of clinical and demographic metadata differed by source and by participant and was supplied without curation.

In the germline V gene (reference sequence), CDR1 corresponds to LGHDT and CDR2 to YNNKEL. From the cysteine up to the phenylalanine, the CDR3 has a length of 13 residues. Only the CDR3 region is kept as DNA, spanning 39 bases read in frame from base 1. Here V drops 4 bases and J drops 3 bases, and the junction holds 2 bases not matched to any gene. The collaborating institutions used their own protocols to collect whole blood in K2EDTA tubes. For TCRbeta analysis, collaborators shipped samples as frozen whole blood, isolated PBMCs, or DNA extracted from either of those sample types. TCRbeta CDR3 regions were amplified from genomic DNA by means of the immunoSEQ Assay, a bias-controlled multiplex PCR. From the authors' description of their analysis: Within the assay, amplification of reference gene primers was used to estimate how many nucleated cells each sample contained. To quantify the absolute abundance of each unique TCRbeta CDR3 rearrangement, sequence reads were collapsed and filtered. For each sample, productive Simpson clonality was calculated by taking the square root of Simpson's diversity index across productive rearrangements. TCRdb obtained this table from immuneACCESS and retained in-frame rearrangements with V and J assigned. These tables miss some clones; where compared with another copy, unresolved V genes account for less than half of the shortfall, and the remainder is unexplained. V, J and clone size are those of that table, while D and trimming were read from the DNA. This sample holds about 180,000 clones; approximately 88% were observed only once. The top ten clones comprise about 1.4% of the sample.

About this clone: This receptor's antigen is unknown. It has no much larger one-base neighbor in the sample; base qualities were not kept. At the DNA level, this CDR3 is encoded by other sequences in the same sample as well.

This receptor was obtained from a woman aged 45-65 years with acute or convalescent COVID-19. The chain uses TRBV3-1 (or the pseudogene TRBV3-2) and TRBJ1-2, with 7 bases matching TRBD1. The sample taken for sequencing was peripheral blood. CDR3 region: CASSPQGDYGYTF. The DNA sequence follows: TGTGCCAGCAGCCCTCAGGGGGACTATGGCTACACCTTC.